This passage covers 9 T cell receptor beta chains from one sample sequenced in a study of metastatic and nonmetastatic thyroid tumors. TCRdb re-processed the PCR reads through MiXCR. The data hold tens of thousands of clones, with just over 35% observed a single time. The entire patient cohort was treatment-naive prior to thyroid surgery. The sequencing sample was made of tumor tissue. These receptors came from a female donor with papillary thyroid cancer or a benign thyroid nodule (not recorded which). Some clones in this sample may be carry-over from other donors' samples.

The chain couples TRBV4-2 to TRBJ2-5; D remains unclear. The germline CDR1 and CDR2 sequences are LGHNA and YNFKEQ. Trimming stripped 4 bases from V and 3 bases from J, with 9 bases between. The CDR3 runs 13 residues. The CDR3 region has the DNA TGTGCCAGCAGCCCTTCTGGCGAAGAGACCCAGTACTTC. The encoded protein is CASSPSGEETQYF.

The rearrangement joins TRBV11-2 to TRBJ2-3, with D perhaps TRBD1 (5 bases). There are 16 residues in the CDR3. V shed 2 bases and J shed 2 bases, with 14 bases lying between them. Germline CDR1 SGHAT, CDR2 FQNNGV. The CDR3 loop reads CASSLWWKGATDTQYF. CDR3 nucleotide sequence: TGTGCCAGCAGCTTATGGTGGAAAGGGGCCACAGATACGCAGTATTTT.

The rearrangement uses TRBV28 and TRBJ1-1; D not certain. The length of the CDR3 is 13 residues. Germline V gene data show CDR1 as MDHEN and CDR2 as SYDVKM. V lost 5 bases and J 3 bases, leaving 10 bases between the germline ends. As DNA, the CDR3 is TGTGCCAGCAGTCCCCTTCAGGACACTGAAGCTTTCTTT. This sequence encodes CASSPLQDTEAFF.

The rearrangement uses TRBV5-5 and TRBJ1-2, with D perhaps matching TRBD1 (6 bases). Germline CDR1 SGHKS, CDR2 YYEKEE (reference sequence). The CDR3 length is 16 residues. Trimming removed 2 bases from V and 0 bases from J, with 14 bases in between. The CDR3 nucleotides are TGTGCCAGCAGCTTTCAGGGGACTACCTCTAACTATGGCTACACCTTC. As protein: CASSFQGTTSNYGYTF.

This rearrangement joins TRBV5-1 to TRBJ2-1; 9 bases align to TRBD1. Germline-derived CDR1 and CDR2 are SGHRS and YFSETQ. Trimming removed 3 bases from V and 10 bases from J; junction bases left unmatched: 5. The CDR3 is made up of 13 amino acids. CDR3 loop: CASSSGQGQEQFF. CDR3 sequence (DNA): TGCGCCAGCAGCTCGGGACAGGGCCAAGAGCAGTTCTTC.

This chain uses TRBV6-1 with TRBJ1-5; 7 bases align to TRBD1. The ends lost 9 bases at V and 0 bases at J; junction bases unmatched: 8. The CDR3 sequence is 15 residues long. In germline, CDR1 is MNHNS, CDR2 SASEGT. The CDR3 sequence: CASSRDRYSNQPQHF. CDR3 coding DNA: TGTGCCAGTAGTCGGGACAGATATAGCAATCAGCCCCAGCATTTT.

The rearrangement joins TRBV6-6 to TRBJ2-1; D not certain. In germline, CDR1 is MNHNY, CDR2 SVGAGI (reference sequence). The CDR3 runs to 13 residues. V lost 2 bases to trimming and J lost 8 bases, with 10 bases between them. CDR3 in amino acids: CASSYPATDEQFF. In nucleotides, the CDR3 is TGTGCCAGCAGTTACCCGGCTACCGATGAGCAGTTCTTC.

The chain joins TRBV20-1 to TRBJ1-6, with a weak D call TRBD1 (6 bases). The CDR3 totals 15 residues. Germline V gives CDR1 DFQATT, CDR2 SNEGSKA (reference sequence). V was pared by 6 bases and J by 8 bases, with 20 bases between. The CDR3 here is CSAETAGHRYSPLHF. The CDR3 DNA follows: TGCAGTGCAGAAACAGCGGGACATCGGTATTCACCCCTCCACTTT.

This clone was counted between two and nine times. The chain combines TRBV9 with TRBJ2-5, with 9 nucleotides matching TRBD1. Germline assignment: CDR1 SGDLS and CDR2 YYNGEE. Losses at the gene ends were 4 bases for V and 4 bases for J; bases not matched to a gene: 11. This CDR3 region has 16 residues. The CDR3 here is CASSPSRDREGETQYF. The CDR3 bases are TGTGCCAGCAGCCCTAGTCGGGACAGGGAAGGAGAGACCCAGTACTTC.